The 21 T cell receptor beta chains below come from one sample, sequenced in a study of radiotherapy plus CTLA-4 blockade in lung cancer. Sequenced by immunoSEQ multiplex PCR; TCRdb stores in-frame clones only, minus some. The sample yields more than 40,000 clones, 55% to 80% seen once. Sequencing was performed on peripheral blood, taken from a patient treated with radiotherapy plus ipilimumab. These receptors were taken from a human donor with non-small cell lung cancer who had a complete response to radiotherapy plus ipilimumab.

The CDR3 is CASSSLPSAQETQYF. CDR3 sequence (DNA): TGTGCCAGCAGCTCGCTTCCTAGCGCTCAAGAGACCCAGTACTTC. The chain is built from TRBV9 and TRBJ2-5, with D maybe TRBD2 (6 bases). Per germline, CDR1 SGDLS and CDR2 YYNGEE. The CDR3 totals 15 residues. Trimming took off 4 bases at V and 2 bases at J, with 15 bases between the two ends.

The chain employs TRBV28 and TRBJ1-2; possible D gene TRBD1, 5 bases. This CDR3 has 16 amino acids. Trimming removed 5 bases at V and 3 bases at J, with 19 bases between. Germline values: CDR1 MDHEN, CDR2 SYDVKM. The CDR3 DNA follows: TGTGCCAGCAGTCGATACCTCCAACGGGGGGACTATGGCTACACCTTC. Translated: CASSRYLQRGDYGYTF.

V and J are TRBV27 and TRBJ2-1; no reliable D call. CDR3 length: 14 amino acids. V dropped 5 bases and J dropped 6 bases, with 14 bases sitting between them. Germline values: CDR1 MNHEY, CDR2 SMNVEV (reference sequence). The CDR3 loop reads CASSPMYGTNEQFF. DNA of the CDR3: TGTGCCAGCAGTCCCATGTACGGTACCAATGAGCAGTTCTTC.

In this sample, this clone turned up a few times. The chain has TRBV30 and TRBJ2-5; maybe TRBD2 (5 bases). The ends were cut back, 8 bases at V and 1 base at J, with 14 bases in the middle. The CDR3 has 13 amino acids. CDR1 and CDR2 (germline): GTSNPN, SVGIG (reference sequence). The CDR3 DNA follows: TGTGCCGGGTACTCGGACTTCCAAGAGACCCAGTACTTC. Protein sequence: CAGYSDFQETQYF.

The rearrangement links TRBV19 to TRBJ2-2; TRBD1 matches at 7 bases. The J segment lost 0 bases and the V segment lost 6 bases, leaving 1 base of the junction unmatched. The CDR3 runs 14 residues. Looked up from germline, CDR1 is LNHDA and CDR2 is SQIVND (reference sequence). CDR3 loop: CASRQGPNTGELFF. The CDR3 DNA is TGTGCCAGTAGACAGGGGCCGAACACCGGGGAGCTGTTTTTT.

CDR3 region: CASSYSRREGNNEQFF. Here the CDR3 DNA reads TGTGCCAGCAGTTACTCTAGGCGGGAGGGGAACAATGAGCAGTTCTTC. The V call is TRBV6-5, the J call TRBJ2-1; 9 bases fit TRBD2. V shed 0 bases, J shed 5 bases, and the junction held 5 bases outside the gene matches. The CDR3 is 16 amino acids. Germline V lookup: CDR1 MNHEY, CDR2 SVGAGI.

This clone has only one observation. The chain combines TRBV19 with TRBJ1-2, with 8 bases that match TRBD1. The ends lost 3 bases at V and 4 bases at J; junction bases unmatched: 7. CDR3 length: 15 residues. Germline lookup yields CDR1 LNHDA and CDR2 SQIVND (reference sequence). The CDR3 nucleotides are TGTGCCAGTAGTATTCTCAGGGGGCGCGGCTATGGCTACACCTTC. This encodes CASSILRGRGYGYTF.

This clone occurred a few times. V usage is TRBV4-3 and J usage is TRBJ1-1, with 7 bases lining up with TRBD1. V dropped 3 bases and J dropped 6; count of bases not matched to a gene: 22. This CDR3 has 19 residues. Germline CDR1 LGHNA, CDR2 YSLEER. The DNA of the CDR3 is TGCGCCAGCAGCCAGGGCGCGGTCTGGTTCGGGCAGGGGGACGCTGAAGCTTTCTTT. This encodes CASSQGAVWFGQGDAEAFF.

This clone was counted a single time. The V call is TRBV5-1, the J call TRBJ2-3, with 9 bases fitting TRBD2. The CDR3 consists of 15 residues. Germline lookup yields CDR1 SGHRS and CDR2 YFSETQ. With V trimmed by 6 bases and J by 0 bases, 5 bases remained unmatched. The DNA of the CDR3 is TGCGCCAGCATTGAGACTAGCGGAAGCACAGATACGCAGTATTTT. This codes for CASIETSGSTDTQYF.

This clone was counted between two and nine times. This chain joins TRBV4-1 and TRBJ2-7; 10 nucleotides line up with TRBD2. CDR1 is MGHRA, CDR2 YSYEKL, per germline. After removal of 2 bases from V and 0 bases from J, the junction contained 4 bases not matched to a gene. The CDR3 loop spans 16 amino acids. The CDR3 DNA sequence: TGCGCCAGCAGCCAACCTACTAGCGGGGACTCCTACGAGCAGTACTTC. Translated, it gives CASSQPTSGDSYEQYF.

This chain connects TRBV28 to TRBJ2-1, with 7 bases lining up with TRBD2. This CDR3 contains 15 residues. The ends lost 7 bases at V and 2 bases at J; junction bases unmatched: 8. Looked up from germline, CDR1 is MDHEN and CDR2 is SYDVKM. The CDR3 spells CASIDERDPYNEQFF. The CDR3 DNA is TGTGCCAGCATCGACGAGCGGGACCCCTACAATGAGCAGTTCTTC. Supplemented by reference TRBV28 and TRBJ2-1, the full variable domain reads DVKVTQSSRYLVKRTGEKVFLECVQDMDHENMFWYRQDPGLGLRLIYFSYDVKMKEKGDIPEGYSVSREKKERFSLILESASTNQTSMYLCASIDERDPYNEQFFGPGTRLTVL.

The rearrangement joins TRBV6-4 to TRBJ2-2, with a weak D call TRBD1 (7 bases). V lost 6 bases and J lost 0, with 11 bases in between. The germline gives CDR1 MRHNA, CDR2 SNTAGT. The length of the CDR3 is 15 residues. The DNA for the CDR3 is TGTGCCAGCAGCGCGGGACAGCCGAACACCGGGGAGCTGTTTTTT. It translates to CASSAGQPNTGELFF.

The CDR3, as DNA: TGCGCCAGCAGCTTGGGGGGGCAAGGTTCTGGAAACACCATATATTTT. Translation gives CASSLGGQGSGNTIYF. The chain carries TRBV5-1 and TRBJ1-3; tentative D call: TRBD1 (6 bases). CDR3 length: 16 residues. V was pared by 0 bases and J by 1 base, with 11 bases between. Germline CDR1 and CDR2: SGHRS and YFSETQ.

V is TRBV5-1 and J is TRBJ2-7; 9 bases fit TRBD1. The J call is uncertain, as TRBJ2-5 better fits the DNA end. The V gene's germline CDR1 is SGHRS and CDR2 YFSETQ. The CDR3 covers 17 residues. The DNA of the CDR3 is TGCGCCAGCAGCAGAGGACAGGGGTCGGGTACCCAAGAGACCCAGTACTTC. This gives the protein CASSRGQGSGTQETQYF.

The genes are TRBV4-3 and TRBJ2-7; a weak D match, TRBD1 (6 bases). The V gene's germline CDR1 is LGHNA and CDR2 YSLEER. V shed 2 bases and J shed 3 bases, with 14 bases lying between them. The CDR3 spans 15 residues. Written as DNA, the CDR3 is TGCGCCAGCAGCCAACACCGGGACACAAACTACGAGCAGTACTTC. The encoded protein is CASSQHRDTNYEQYF.

This clone was detected only a few times. The rearrangement uses TRBV7-2 and TRBJ2-1; 7 positions match TRBD2. Per the germline V gene, CDR1 is SGHTA and CDR2 is FQGNSA. The CDR3 length is 16 residues. V was clipped by 1 base and J by 7 bases; unmatched bases: 10. The CDR3 spells CASSLVRTGGGNEQFF. CDR3 bases: TGTGCCAGCAGCTTAGTTAGGACGGGAGGTGGAAATGAGCAGTTCTTC.

This clone appeared many times. The rearrangement uses TRBV10-3 and TRBJ2-1, with 9 bases identical to TRBD1. The CDR3 consists of 12 residues. With V trimmed by 11 bases and J by 8 bases, 7 bases remained unmatched. CDR1 is ENHRY, CDR2 SYGVKD, per germline. This CDR3 is CAAGTGRDEQFF. In nucleotides, the CDR3 is TGTGCCGCAGGGACAGGGCGCGATGAGCAGTTCTTC.

The chain recombines TRBV6-5 with TRBJ1-5; TRBD1 might be the D (5 bases). V was cut by 6 bases and J by 0 bases, with 9 bases left in between. The CDR3 spans 14 residues. The V gene's germline CDR1 is MNHEY and CDR2 SVGAGI. CDR3: CASSTGSSNQPQHF. CDR3 nucleotide sequence: TGTGCCAGCAGCACAGGATCTAGCAATCAGCCCCAGCATTTT.

This clone was counted only a few times. The chain uses TRBV19 and TRBJ1-2; possibly TRBD1 for D (5 bases). The V end lost 3 bases, the J end lost 4 bases, and 9 bases lay between the germline ends. The CDR3 contains 13 residues. Per germline, CDR1 LNHDA and CDR2 SQIVND (reference sequence). The CDR3 DNA follows: TGTGCCAGTAGTATGGGGGGAAGCTATGGCTACACCTTC. Its protein is CASSMGGSYGYTF.

The rearrangement uses TRBV10-3 and TRBJ1-6, with D maybe TRBD1 (6 bases). From germline, CDR1 is ENHRY and CDR2 SYGVKD. The CDR3 is made up of 13 amino acids. V was clipped by 6 bases and J by 7 bases, with 10 bases between them. Written as DNA, the CDR3 is TGTGCCATCAGACCACAGGGAAATTCACCCCTCCACTTT. Its translation is CAIRPQGNSPLHF.

The V and J genes are TRBV27 and TRBJ2-7, with TRBD2 matching over 9 bases. Per the germline V gene, CDR1 is MNHEY and CDR2 is SMNVEV (reference sequence). V was clipped by 5 bases and J by 2 bases; unmatched bases: 7. The length of the CDR3 is 15 residues. The CDR3 DNA sequence: TGTGCCAGCAGTGGCGAAAGCGGGAGGCCCTACGAGCAGTACTTC. It yields the protein CASSGESGRPYEQYF.